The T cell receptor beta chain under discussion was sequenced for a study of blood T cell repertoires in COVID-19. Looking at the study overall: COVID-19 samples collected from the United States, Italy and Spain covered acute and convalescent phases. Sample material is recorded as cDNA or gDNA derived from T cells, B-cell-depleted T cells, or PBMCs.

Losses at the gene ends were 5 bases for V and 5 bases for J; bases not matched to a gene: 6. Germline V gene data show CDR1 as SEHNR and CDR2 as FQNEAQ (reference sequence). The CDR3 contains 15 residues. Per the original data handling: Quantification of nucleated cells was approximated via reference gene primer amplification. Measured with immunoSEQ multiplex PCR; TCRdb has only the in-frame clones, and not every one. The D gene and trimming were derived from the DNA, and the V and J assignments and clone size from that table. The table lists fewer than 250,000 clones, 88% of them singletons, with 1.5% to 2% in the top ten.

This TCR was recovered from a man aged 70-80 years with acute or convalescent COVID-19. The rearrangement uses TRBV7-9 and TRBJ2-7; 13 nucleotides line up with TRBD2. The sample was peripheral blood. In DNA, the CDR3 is TGTGCCAGCAGCCTCCCACTAGCGGGAGGGCACGAGCAGTACTTC. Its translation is CASSLPLAGGHEQYF.